This T cell receptor beta chain was retrieved from a study of CD8 T cells in Susac syndrome (dated by TCRdb to between 2017 and 2020). Background on the whole study: Whether CD8+ T cell activation and differentiation in Susac syndrome was antigen driven was tested using repertoire sequencing.

Points the paper makes about the study in general: The TCR sequencing and HLA analysis was acknowledged to have included a relatively small number of individuals.

About this clonotype itself: This receptor's antigen is unknown. No much larger clonotype is one base removed from it; base qualities were not supplied.

Peripheral blood CD8+ and CD4+ T cells from healthy donors, Susac syndrome patients and multiple sclerosis patients were profiled by high-throughput TCR beta sequencing. The healthy donors served as controls matched for age and sex. CD8+ TEMRA cells were enriched by FACS, while bulk CD8+ and CD4+ T cells were purified by magnetic negative isolation. Blood was drawn into EDTA tubes, processed within 24 hours, and PBMCs were isolated by density gradient centrifugation. PBMCs destined for TCR sequencing were cryopreserved in liquid nitrogen and later thawed in a 37 °C water bath. Purity of sorted or isolated CD4+, CD8+ and CD8+ TEMRA cells was at least 90%. Trimming takes 3 bases from V and 6 bases from J, and the germline ends sit 6 bases apart. From the cysteine up to the phenylalanine, the CDR3 has a length of 12 residues. Just the 36-base CDR3 DNA is kept, in frame starting at base 1. RNA was extracted using the RNeasy kit, and roughly 0.45 to 1 microgram was reverse transcribed with random hexamers. TCR beta CDR3 regions were amplified with the immunoSEQ multiplex PCR assay covering 54 Vbeta and 13 Jbeta segments. Bias from PCR amplification was corrected by using a synthetic template baseline for primer optimization and for computational correction. On the authors' methods: Reads were annotated to V, D and J genes according to IMGT and were analyzed with immunoSEQ Analyzer, with only productive sequences retained. Clonality was computed as one minus Shannon entropy normalized by log2 of the number of productive unique sequences. Public and private clones were assessed among the 100 most prevalent clones of each patient and control. Susac-specific clones were defined as absent from healthy and MS cohorts, 850 to 1,300 published viral clones and other ImmuneACCESS disease sequences. TCRdb trimmed the raw reads at Q25, called clones with MiXCR and kept productive beta chains. Each record represents a unique CDR3 protein, reported with the most common genes and DNA among its rows. TCRdb's processing, not the authors', yielded these V and J calls. This sample is represented by about 110,000 distinct CDR3 sequences; about 95% of them were singletons. The ten most abundant clones make up more than 0.08% of the sample.

Sequenced sample: CD4+ T cells from PBMCs. The clonotype originates from a human donor in good health. The chain is assembled from TRBV12-3 or TRBV12-4 and TRBJ1-5; confidence is insufficient to name the D gene. The CDR3 reads as follows: CASSFSGQPQHF. The nucleotide sequence is TGTGCCAGCAGTTTCTCTGGTCAGCCCCAGCATTTT.